This T cell receptor beta chain was sequenced during a study of cytomegalovirus exposure and HLA in healthy donors. PCR involved 60 Vbeta and 13 Jbeta primers. Assay used: immunoSEQ multiplex PCR; TCRdb lists only in-frame clones, some missing. The sample lists over 75,000 clones, more than 60% occurring once. Healthy bone marrow donors formed the donor group. Study outcomes and limitations: Associated with HLA alleles at 0.05 false discovery rate in a later analysis were approximately 17,000 TCR beta sequences.

The V gene lost 1 base and the J gene lost 6 bases, with 15 bases spanning the gap. The CDR3 length is 16 residues. Germline values: CDR1 LNHDA, CDR2 SQIVND (reference sequence). Notes on this clone: Its target is not known.

The V and J genes are TRBV19 and TRBJ2-2, with D perhaps matching TRBD1 (6 bases). The clonotype originates from a man in his fifties or sixties in good health and CMV-seropositive. Sequencing input: PBMCs. The CDR3 region has the DNA TGTGCCAGTAGTATAGGAATGAGGGGGTTTCCCGGGGAGCTGTTTTTT. Encoded protein: CASSIGMRGFPGELFF.